These 8 T cell receptor beta chains were sequenced from one sample in a study of T cell clonality in common variable immunodeficiency. Measured with immunoSEQ multiplex PCR; TCRdb has only the in-frame clones, and not every one. The sample contains tens of thousands of clones, none of them singletons. Sequences were obtained from peripheral blood mononuclear cells. These receptors all stem from a person aged 18-70 years in good health.

As concerns this clone: With the read ending 3 residues before the CDR3 end, the germline J gene is used to fill in that end. The chain joins TRBV7-9 to TRBJ1-1; D gene unclear. V shed 0 bases and J shed 6 bases, with 5 bases lying between them. Germline V lookup: CDR1 SEHNR, CDR2 FQNEAQ (reference sequence). The CDR3 has 12 amino acids. CDR3 residues: CASSLAEAEAFF. The CDR3 bases that were read are TGTGCCAGCAGCTTAGCAGAGGCTGAA.

This clone was recorded at least ten times. The CDR3 is cut off 3 residues early in the read; its end comes from the germline J gene. The V gene is TRBV20-1, the J gene TRBJ2-7; 14 nucleotides agree with TRBD2. Germline CDR1 and CDR2: DFQATT and SNEGSKA (reference sequence). Germline trimming cut 0 bases from V and 2 bases from J; bases unmatched to any gene: 3. CDR3 size: 16 residues. The chain's CDR3 is CSARETSGRAPYEQYF. The DNA read from the CDR3 is TGCAGTGCTAGAGAGACTAGCGGGAGGGCCCCCTACGAG.

This clone was detected ten times or more. The read stops 3 residues short of the end of the CDR3; the missing end is completed from the germline J gene. The rearrangement links TRBV11-3 to TRBJ1-1; 7 bases are shared with TRBD1. V was pared by 3 bases and J by 3 bases, with 4 bases of the junction left unmatched. This CDR3 is 14 amino acids long. Germline V gives CDR1 SGHNT, CDR2 YENEEA. The CDR3 is CASSFGDRYTEAFF. CDR3 bases read: TGTGCCAGCAGCTTCGGGGACAGATACACTGAA.

This clone was detected ten times or more. The missing CDR3 end, 3 residues past where the read stops, is filled in from the germline J gene. This chain connects TRBV5-5 to TRBJ1-1, with 10 nucleotides matching TRBD1. Looked up from germline, CDR1 is SGHKS and CDR2 is YYEKEE (reference sequence). The ends lost 4 bases at V and 5 bases at J; junction bases unmatched: 5. This CDR3 is 14 amino acids long. The DNA read from the CDR3 is TGTGCCAGCAGCCACCCGGGACAGGGGACTGAA. This gives the protein CASSHPGQGTE. Given in full, the CDR3 is CASSHPGQGTEAFF.

This clone was recorded at least ten times. The read gets to within 3 residues of the CDR3 end, and the germline J gene fills in the rest. This sequence joins TRBV19 and TRBJ2-7, with 8 positions matching TRBD1. Germline V CDR1 and CDR2: LNHDA, SQIVND (reference sequence). This CDR3 contains 13 residues. Losses at the gene ends were 7 bases for V and 1 base for J; bases not matched to a gene: 3. Incomplete CDR3 DNA: TGTGCCAGTACAGGGACAGGTTCCTACGAG. Translating it yields CASTGTGSYE. The entire CDR3 sequence reads CASTGTGSYEQYF. The full variable domain, in which reference TRBV19 and TRBJ2-7 provide the parts outside the CDR3, is DGGITQSPKYLFRKEGQNVTLSCEQNLNHDAMYWYRQDPGQGLRLIYYSQIVNDFQKGDIAEGYSVSREKKESFPLTVTSAQKNPTAFYLCASTGTGSYEQYFGPGTRLTVT.

This clone has a handful of counts. The read terminates 3 residues ahead of where the CDR3 ends, so the germline J gene completes it. The rearrangement links TRBV19 to TRBJ1-2; 12 bases align to TRBD1. The CDR3 spans 16 residues. V lost 3 bases, J lost 4 bases, and 6 bases stayed unmatched. The germline V gene encodes CDR1 LNHDA and CDR2 SQIVND (reference sequence). This CDR3 is CASSISGQGASYGYTF. CDR3 DNA (partial): TGTGCCAGTAGTATTTCGGGACAGGGGGCGAGCTATGGC.

This clone was counted between two and nine times. From the germline J gene comes the end of the CDR3, since the read stops 3 residues before it. V is TRBV19 and J is TRBJ1-2; no clear D. This CDR3 has 20 amino acids. Germline CDR1 and CDR2: LNHDA and SQIVND (reference sequence). Partial CDR3 DNA: TGTGCCAGTAGTAGCCGTGGGGAGACTAGCGTGATAAGCTCCTACAATGAC. Amino acids: CASSSRGETSVISSYND. The CDR3 reads in full as CASSSRGETSVISSYNDYTF.

This clone turned up a few times. The CDR3 end falls 3 residues outside the read, so it is completed with the germline J gene. The chain recombines TRBV6-1 with TRBJ1-2; 7 bases are shared with TRBD1. The CDR3 length is 16 residues. Germline V CDR1 and CDR2: MNHNS, SASEGT. The CDR3 loop is CASSEAYRGNDNDYTF. CDR3 bases read: TGTGCCAGCAGTGAAGCGTACAGGGGTAACGACAATGAC.